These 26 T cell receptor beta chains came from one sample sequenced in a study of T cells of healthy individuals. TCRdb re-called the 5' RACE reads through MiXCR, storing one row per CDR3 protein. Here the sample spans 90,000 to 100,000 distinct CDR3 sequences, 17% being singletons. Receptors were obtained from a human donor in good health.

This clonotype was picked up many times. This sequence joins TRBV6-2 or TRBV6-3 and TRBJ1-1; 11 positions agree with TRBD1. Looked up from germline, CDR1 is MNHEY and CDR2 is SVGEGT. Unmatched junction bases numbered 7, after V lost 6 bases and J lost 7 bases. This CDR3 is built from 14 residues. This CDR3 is CASRTRTGGGEAFF. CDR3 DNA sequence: TGTGCCAGCAGGACGAGGACAGGGGGCGGTGAAGCTTTCTTT.

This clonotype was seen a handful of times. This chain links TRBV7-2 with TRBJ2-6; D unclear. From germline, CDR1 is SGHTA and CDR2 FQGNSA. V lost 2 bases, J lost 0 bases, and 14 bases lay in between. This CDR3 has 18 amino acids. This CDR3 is CASSLIQRLSSGANVLTF. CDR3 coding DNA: TGTGCCAGCAGCTTAATCCAACGCCTATCCTCTGGGGCCAACGTCCTGACTTTC. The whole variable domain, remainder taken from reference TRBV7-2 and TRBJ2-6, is GAGVSQSPSNKVTEKGKDVELRCDPISGHTALYWYRQSLGQGLEFLIYFQGNSAPDKSGLPSDRFSAERTGGSVSTLTIQRTQQEDSAVYLCASSLIQRLSSGANVLTFGAGSRLTVL.

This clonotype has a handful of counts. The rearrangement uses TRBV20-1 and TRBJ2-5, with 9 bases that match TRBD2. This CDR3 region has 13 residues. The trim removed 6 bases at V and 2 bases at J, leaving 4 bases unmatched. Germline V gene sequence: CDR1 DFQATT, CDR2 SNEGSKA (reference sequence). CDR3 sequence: CSARLAAQETQYF. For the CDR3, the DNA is TGCAGTGCCAGACTAGCGGCACAAGAGACCCAGTACTTC.

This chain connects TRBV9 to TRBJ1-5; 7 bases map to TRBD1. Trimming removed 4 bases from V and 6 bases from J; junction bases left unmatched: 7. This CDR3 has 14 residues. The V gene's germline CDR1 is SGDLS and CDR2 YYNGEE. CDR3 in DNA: TGTGCCAGCAGCCCGACAGGGTGGCGTCAGCCCCAGCATTTT. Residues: CASSPTGWRQPQHF.

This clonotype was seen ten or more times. The CDR3 reads CASSSTPTGELFF. The DNA for the CDR3 is TGTGCCAGCAGCTCCACACCGACCGGGGAGCTGTTTTTT. The rearrangement joins TRBV7-2 to TRBJ2-2, with no clear D. Per germline, CDR1 SGHTA and CDR2 FQGNSA. This CDR3 has 13 amino acids. V was clipped by 4 bases and J by 5 bases, with 8 bases between them.

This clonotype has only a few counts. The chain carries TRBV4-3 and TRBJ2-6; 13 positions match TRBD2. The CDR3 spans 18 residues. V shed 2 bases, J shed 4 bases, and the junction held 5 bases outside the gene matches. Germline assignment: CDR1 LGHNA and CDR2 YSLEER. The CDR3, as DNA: TGCGCCAGCAGCCAAAGGACTAGCGGGGGTTCAGGGGCCAACGTCCTGACTTTC. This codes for CASSQRTSGGSGANVLTF.

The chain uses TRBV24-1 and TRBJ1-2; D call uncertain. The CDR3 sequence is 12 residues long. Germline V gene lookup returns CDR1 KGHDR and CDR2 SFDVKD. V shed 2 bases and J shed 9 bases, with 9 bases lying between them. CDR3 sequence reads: CATSDSVGSYTF. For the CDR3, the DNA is TGTGCCACCAGTGATTCTGTGGGAAGCTACACCTTC.

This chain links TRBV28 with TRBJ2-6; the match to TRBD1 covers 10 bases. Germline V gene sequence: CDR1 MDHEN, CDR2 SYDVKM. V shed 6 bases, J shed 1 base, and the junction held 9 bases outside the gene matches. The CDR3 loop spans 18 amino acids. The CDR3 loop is CASRPQAGQGSGANVLTF. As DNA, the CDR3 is TGTGCCAGCAGGCCCCAAGCGGGACAGGGGTCTGGGGCCAACGTCCTGACTTTC.

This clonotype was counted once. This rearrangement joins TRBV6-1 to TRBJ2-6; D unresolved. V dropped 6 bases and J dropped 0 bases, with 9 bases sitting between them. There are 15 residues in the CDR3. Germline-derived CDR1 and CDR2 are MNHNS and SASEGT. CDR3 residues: CASSLDISGANVLTF. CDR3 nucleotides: TGTGCCAGCAGCCTAGACATCTCTGGGGCCAACGTCCTGACTTTC.

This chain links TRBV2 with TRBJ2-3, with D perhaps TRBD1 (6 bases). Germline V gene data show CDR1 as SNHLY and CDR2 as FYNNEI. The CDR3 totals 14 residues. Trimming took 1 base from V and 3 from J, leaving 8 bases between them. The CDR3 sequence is CASSEGQGTDTQYF. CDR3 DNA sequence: TGTGCCAGCAGTGAAGGGCAGGGGACAGATACGCAGTATTTT.

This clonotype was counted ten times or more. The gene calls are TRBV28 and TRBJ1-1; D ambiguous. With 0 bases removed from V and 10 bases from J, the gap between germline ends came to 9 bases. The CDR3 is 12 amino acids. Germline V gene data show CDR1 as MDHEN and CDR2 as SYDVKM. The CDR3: CASSLCNALAFF. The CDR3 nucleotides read TGTGCCAGCAGTTTATGCAACGCTTTAGCTTTCTTT.

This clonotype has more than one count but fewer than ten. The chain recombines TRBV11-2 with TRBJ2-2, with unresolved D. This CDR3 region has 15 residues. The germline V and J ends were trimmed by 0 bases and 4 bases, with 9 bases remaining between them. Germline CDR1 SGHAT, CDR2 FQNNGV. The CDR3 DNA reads TGTGCCAGCAGCTTAGATCCTAAGGCCACCGGGGAGCTGTTTTTT. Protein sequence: CASSLDPKATGELFF.

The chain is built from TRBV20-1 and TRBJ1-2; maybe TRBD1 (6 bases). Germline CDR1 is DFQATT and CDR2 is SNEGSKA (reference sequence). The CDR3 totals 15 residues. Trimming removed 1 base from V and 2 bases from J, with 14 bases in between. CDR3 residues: CSARGEDRLNYGYTF. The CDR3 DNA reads TGCAGTGCTAGAGGGGAGGACAGACTCAACTATGGCTACACCTTC.

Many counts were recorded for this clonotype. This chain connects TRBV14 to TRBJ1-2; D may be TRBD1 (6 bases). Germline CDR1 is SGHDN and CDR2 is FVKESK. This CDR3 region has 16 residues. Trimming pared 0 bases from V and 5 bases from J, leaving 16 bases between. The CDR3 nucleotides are TGTGCCAGCAGCCAAGATCGGGCCAGGGGAAGATATGGCTACACCTTC. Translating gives CASSQDRARGRYGYTF.

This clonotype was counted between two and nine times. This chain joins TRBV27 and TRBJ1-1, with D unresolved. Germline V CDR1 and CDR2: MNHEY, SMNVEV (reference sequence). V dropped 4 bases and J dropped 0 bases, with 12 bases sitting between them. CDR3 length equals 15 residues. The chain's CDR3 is CASSWTAGMNTEAFF. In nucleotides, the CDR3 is TGTGCCAGCAGTTGGACCGCAGGAATGAACACTGAAGCTTTCTTT.

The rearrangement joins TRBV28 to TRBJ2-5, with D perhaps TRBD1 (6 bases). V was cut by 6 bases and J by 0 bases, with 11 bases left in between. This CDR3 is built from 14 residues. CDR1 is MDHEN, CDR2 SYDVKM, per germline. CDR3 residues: CASRGTGYQETQYF. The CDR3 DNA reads TGTGCCAGCAGGGGAACAGGGTACCAAGAGACCCAGTACTTC.

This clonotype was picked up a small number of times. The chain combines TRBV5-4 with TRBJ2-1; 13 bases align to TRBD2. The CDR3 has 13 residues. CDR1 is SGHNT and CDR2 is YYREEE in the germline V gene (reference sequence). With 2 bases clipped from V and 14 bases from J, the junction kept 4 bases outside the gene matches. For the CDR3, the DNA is TGTGCCAGCAGCTTTGGGACTAGCGGGATAAAGTTCTTC. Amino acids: CASSFGTSGIKFF.

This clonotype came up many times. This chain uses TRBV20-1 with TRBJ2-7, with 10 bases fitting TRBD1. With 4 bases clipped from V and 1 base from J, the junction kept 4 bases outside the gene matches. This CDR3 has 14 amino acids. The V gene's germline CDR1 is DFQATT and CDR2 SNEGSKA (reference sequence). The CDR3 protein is CSAIQDRGSYEQYF. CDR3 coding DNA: TGCAGTGCTATCCAGGACAGGGGGTCCTACGAGCAGTACTTC.

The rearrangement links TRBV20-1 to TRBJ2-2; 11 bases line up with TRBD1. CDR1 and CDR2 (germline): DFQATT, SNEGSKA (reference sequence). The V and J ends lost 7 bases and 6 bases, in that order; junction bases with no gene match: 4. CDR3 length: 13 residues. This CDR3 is CSGGQGEAGELFF. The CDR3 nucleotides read TGCAGTGGGGGACAGGGGGAAGCCGGGGAGCTGTTTTTT.

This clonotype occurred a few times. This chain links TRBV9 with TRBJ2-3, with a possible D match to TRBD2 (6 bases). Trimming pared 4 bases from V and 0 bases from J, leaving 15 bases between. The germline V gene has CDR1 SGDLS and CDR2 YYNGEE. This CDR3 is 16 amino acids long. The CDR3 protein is CASSRDFMPSTDTQYF. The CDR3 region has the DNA TGTGCCAGCAGCCGGGACTTTATGCCTAGCACAGATACGCAGTATTTT.

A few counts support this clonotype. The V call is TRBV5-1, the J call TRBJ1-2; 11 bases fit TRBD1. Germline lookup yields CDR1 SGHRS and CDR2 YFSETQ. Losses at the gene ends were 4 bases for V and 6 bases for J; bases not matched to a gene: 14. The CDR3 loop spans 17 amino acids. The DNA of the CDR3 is TGCGCCAGCAGCCTCGCTCCGGGACAGGGGGTTGAGGATGGCTACACCTTC. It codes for CASSLAPGQGVEDGYTF.

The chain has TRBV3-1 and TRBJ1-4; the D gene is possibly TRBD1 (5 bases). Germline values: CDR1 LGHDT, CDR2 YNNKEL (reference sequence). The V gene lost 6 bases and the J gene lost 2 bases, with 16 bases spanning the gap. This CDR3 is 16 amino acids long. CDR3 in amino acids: CASSPGNRRTNEKLFF. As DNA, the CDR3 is TGTGCCAGCAGTCCGGGGAACAGGCGGACTAATGAAAAACTGTTTTTT.

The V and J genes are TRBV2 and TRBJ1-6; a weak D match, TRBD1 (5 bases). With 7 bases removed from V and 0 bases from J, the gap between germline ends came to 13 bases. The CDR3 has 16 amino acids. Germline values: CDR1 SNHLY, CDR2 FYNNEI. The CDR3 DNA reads TGTGCCAGCACAGGGTGGTCTAGCTCCTATAATTCACCCCTCCACTTT. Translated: CASTGWSSSYNSPLHF. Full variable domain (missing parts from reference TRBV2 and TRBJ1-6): EPEVTQTPSHQVTQMGQEVILRCVPISNHLYFYWYRQILGQKVEFLVSFYNNEISEKSEIFDDQFSVERPDGSNFTLKIRSTKLEDSAMYFCASTGWSSSYNSPLHFGNGTRLTVT.

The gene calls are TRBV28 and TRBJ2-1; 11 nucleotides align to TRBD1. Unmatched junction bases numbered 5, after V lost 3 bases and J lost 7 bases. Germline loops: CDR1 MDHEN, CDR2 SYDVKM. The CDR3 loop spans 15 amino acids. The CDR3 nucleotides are TGTGCCAGCAGTTTGGGGGGACAGGGGGGAAATGAGCAGTTCTTC. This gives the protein CASSLGGQGGNEQFF.

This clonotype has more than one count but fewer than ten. The CDR3 DNA reads as TGTGCCAGCAGCCCTGGGAGCTATGGCTACACCTTC. Translation: CASSPGSYGYTF. The genes are TRBV14 and TRBJ1-2; no firm D call. The V gene lost 4 bases and the J gene lost 4 bases, with 7 bases spanning the gap. CDR1 is SGHDN, CDR2 FVKESK, per germline. This CDR3 comprises 12 residues. The full variable domain, completed using reference TRBV14 and TRBJ1-2, is EAGVTQFPSHSVIEKGQTVTLRCDPISGHDNLYWYRRVMGKEIKFLLHFVKESKQDESGMPNNRFLAERTGGTYSTLKVQPAELEDSGVYFCASSPGSYGYTFGSGTRLTVV.

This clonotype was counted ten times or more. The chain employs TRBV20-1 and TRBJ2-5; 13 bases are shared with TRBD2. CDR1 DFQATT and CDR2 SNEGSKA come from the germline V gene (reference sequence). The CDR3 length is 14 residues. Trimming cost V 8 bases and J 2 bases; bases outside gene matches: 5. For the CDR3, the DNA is TGCAGTAAACTAGCGGGGGGGTCTCAAGAGACCCAGTACTTC. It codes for CSKLAGGSQETQYF.